This is a list of T cell receptor beta chains from one sample in a study of blood T cell repertoires in COVID-19. Some clones are missing from TCRdb's copy, which holds only in-frame ones; the method was immunoSEQ multiplex PCR. The table includes some 240,000 clones, 65% to 90% detected once. The sample comprised peripheral blood. The receptors come from a woman in her 70s with COVID-19, enrolled during active disease. CDR3s include the opening cysteine and the closing phenylalanine or tryptophan. Fields, in order: D gene, clone size, J gene, V gene, CDR3 DNA, CDR3 protein. The D gene is left open where the match is weak. Some rows have no size entry. The others give once, few or many, or a class for an expanded clone.

d_gene: -; abundance: once; j_gene: TRBJ1-1; v_gene: TRBV7-2; CDR3nt: TGTGCCAGCAGCTTACCCGGGAACCTCTTAACTGAAGCTTTCTTT; CDR3aa: CASSLPGNLLTEAFF
d_gene: TRBD1; abundance: -; j_gene: TRBJ1-3; v_gene: TRBV18; CDR3nt: TGTGCCAGCTCAAAGGACAGGGGCTCTGGAAACACCATATATTTT; CDR3aa: CASSKDRGSGNTIYF
d_gene: -; abundance: -; j_gene: TRBJ1-2; v_gene: TRBV28; CDR3nt: TGTGCCAGCAGTTTATCCCCAGGGGCGAATGGCTACACCTTC; CDR3aa: CASSLSPGANGYTF
d_gene: -; abundance: -; j_gene: TRBJ1-2; v_gene: TRBV11-2; CDR3nt: TGTGCCAGCAGCTTACCTAAAGGGGGTCACGGCTACACCTTC; CDR3aa: CASSLPKGGHGYTF
d_gene: TRBD1; abundance: -; j_gene: TRBJ1-2; v_gene: TRBV6-5; CDR3nt: TGTGCCAGCAGTTCCCCCTGGACAGGGAACTATGGCTACACCTTC; CDR3aa: CASSSPWTGNYGYTF
d_gene: -; abundance: -; j_gene: TRBJ1-5; v_gene: TRBV5-4; CDR3nt: TGTGCCAGCAGCTTGGGAGGGGGTATCAATCAGCCCCAGCATTTT; CDR3aa: CASSLGGGINQPQHF
d_gene: TRBD1; abundance: -; j_gene: TRBJ2-5; v_gene: TRBV11-2; CDR3nt: TGTGCCAGCAGCCACCCTGGGACAGTCCAAGAGACCCAGTACTTC; CDR3aa: CASSHPGTVQETQYF
d_gene: TRBD1; abundance: -; j_gene: TRBJ1-4; v_gene: TRBV9; CDR3nt: TGTGCCAGCAGCGTCGGACAGGGGCCTACAACTAATGAAAAACTGTTTTTT; CDR3aa: CASSVGQGPTTNEKLFF
d_gene: -; abundance: -; j_gene: TRBJ1-6; v_gene: TRBV5-1; CDR3nt: TGCGCCAGCAGCTTGAATTCCGTAGATAATTCACCCCTCCACTTT; CDR3aa: CASSLNSVDNSPLHF
d_gene: TRBD2; abundance: -; j_gene: TRBJ2-1; v_gene: TRBV6-1; CDR3nt: TGTGCCAGCAGTGACGGACTAGCGCCCAATGAGCAGTTCTTC; CDR3aa: CASSDGLAPNEQFF
d_gene: -; abundance: -; j_gene: TRBJ1-1; v_gene: TRBV11-3; CDR3nt: TGTGCCAGCAGCTTAGGGGGGCCGGGGAACACTGAAGCTTTCTTT; CDR3aa: CASSLGGPGNTEAFF
d_gene: TRBD1; abundance: -; j_gene: TRBJ1-1; v_gene: TRBV2; CDR3nt: TGTGCCAGCAGGGGGGGGACAGGGACATGGACTGAAGCTTTCTTT; CDR3aa: CASRGGTGTWTEAFF
d_gene: -; abundance: -; j_gene: TRBJ1-1; v_gene: TRBV11-1; CDR3nt: TGTGCCAGCAGACCCCAGGGAAACCCTGAAGCTTTCTTT; CDR3aa: CASRPQGNPEAFF
d_gene: TRBD1; abundance: -; j_gene: TRBJ2-3; v_gene: TRBV19; CDR3nt: TGTGCCAGTACCCCAAGGGACAGAAACCGAGATACGCAGTATTTT; CDR3aa: CASTPRDRNRDTQYF
d_gene: TRBD1; abundance: once; j_gene: TRBJ1-2; v_gene: TRBV6-4; CDR3nt: TGTGCCAGCAGCTCCGGGACAGGGCTCGGCTATGGCTACACCTTC; CDR3aa: CASSSGTGLGYGYTF
d_gene: TRBD2; abundance: few; j_gene: TRBJ2-7; v_gene: TRBV4-3; CDR3nt: TGCGCCAGCAGCCTACGGACTAGCGGGGGGGCCGAGTTCTACGAGCAGTACTTC; CDR3aa: CASSLRTSGGAEFYEQYF
d_gene: -; abundance: -; j_gene: TRBJ2-3; v_gene: TRBV28; CDR3nt: TGTGCCAGCACCCTAGCAGATACGCAGTATTTT; CDR3aa: CASTLADTQYF
d_gene: -; abundance: once; j_gene: TRBJ2-7; v_gene: TRBV5-4; CDR3nt: TGTGCCAGCAGTAGAGAGAACTCCTACGAGCAGTACTTC; CDR3aa: CASSRENSYEQYF
d_gene: -; abundance: -; j_gene: TRBJ2-2; v_gene: TRBV15; CDR3nt: TGTGCCACCAGCAGAGATGGGAGACTTTACGCGAACACCGGGGAGCTGTTTTTT; CDR3aa: CATSRDGRLYANTGELFF
d_gene: TRBD2; abundance: -; j_gene: TRBJ2-1; v_gene: TRBV29-1; CDR3nt: TGCAGCGTTTCAGGACTAGCGGGGGGTCGTTACAATGAGCAGTTCTTC; CDR3aa: CSVSGLAGGRYNEQFF
d_gene: TRBD1; abundance: few; j_gene: TRBJ1-3; v_gene: TRBV7-9; CDR3nt: TGTGCCAGCAGCTTAGAGGGGGCGTCTGGAAACACCATATATTTT; CDR3aa: CASSLEGASGNTIYF
d_gene: TRBD1; abundance: -; j_gene: TRBJ1-4; v_gene: TRBV2; CDR3nt: TGTGCCAGCACCCGGTCAGGGGGGCATAATGAAAAACTGTTTTTT; CDR3aa: CASTRSGGHNEKLFF
d_gene: -; abundance: once; j_gene: TRBJ1-2; v_gene: TRBV20-1; CDR3nt: TGCAGTGCTAGTGCCCAAAGCGACTATGGCTACACCTTC; CDR3aa: CSASAQSDYGYTF
d_gene: -; abundance: -; j_gene: TRBJ1-2; v_gene: TRBV4-2; CDR3nt: TGTGCCAGCAGCCAAGAGAACAGGGCCAATGGCTACACCTTC; CDR3aa: CASSQENRANGYTF
d_gene: -; abundance: -; j_gene: TRBJ1-4; v_gene: TRBV19; CDR3nt: TGTGCCAGTAGTCCCGTCGGTACTAATGAAAAACTGTTTTTT; CDR3aa: CASSPVGTNEKLFF
d_gene: TRBD1; abundance: once; j_gene: TRBJ1-2; v_gene: TRBV5-1; CDR3nt: TGCGCCAGCAGCTTCTCGACAGGGTCGGGGGCTAACTATGGCTACACCTTC; CDR3aa: CASSFSTGSGANYGYTF
d_gene: -; abundance: -; j_gene: TRBJ1-1; v_gene: TRBV19; CDR3nt: TGTGCCAGTAGTATAGACAGGATGAACACTGAAGCTTTCTTT; CDR3aa: CASSIDRMNTEAFF
d_gene: -; abundance: -; j_gene: TRBJ1-2; v_gene: TRBV6-5; CDR3nt: TGTGCCAGCAGACAACAGGGTGGAGGCTATGGCTACACCTTC; CDR3aa: CASRQQGGGYGYTF
d_gene: TRBD1; abundance: once; j_gene: TRBJ2-7; v_gene: TRBV6-6; CDR3nt: TGTGCCAGCAGTTTGGGGGACAGGGACTACGAGCAGTACTTC; CDR3aa: CASSLGDRDYEQYF
d_gene: -; abundance: once; j_gene: TRBJ2-7; v_gene: TRBV3-1/TRBV3-2; CDR3nt: TGTGCCAGCAGCTTCGACTTCTCCTACGAGCAGTACTTC; CDR3aa: CASSFDFSYEQYF
d_gene: -; abundance: -; j_gene: TRBJ1-2; v_gene: TRBV11-3; CDR3nt: TGTGCCAGCAGCAGCCCTTTTATGACGGGAGCTAACTATGGCTACACCTTC; CDR3aa: CASSSPFMTGANYGYTF
d_gene: TRBD1; abundance: -; j_gene: TRBJ2-5; v_gene: TRBV30; CDR3nt: TGTGCCTGGAGCCTGGGGACAGTCCAAGAGACCCAGTACTTC; CDR3aa: CAWSLGTVQETQYF
d_gene: -; abundance: -; j_gene: TRBJ1-5; v_gene: TRBV19; CDR3nt: TGTGCCAGTGGTCCCAGGACACTGGGGAACCAGCCCCAGCATTTT; CDR3aa: CASGPRTLGNQPQHF
d_gene: -; abundance: -; j_gene: TRBJ2-1; v_gene: TRBV7-3; CDR3nt: TGTGCCAGCAGCTTAACAAGGGTTCAACGGGGCAATGAGCAGTTCTTC; CDR3aa: CASSLTRVQRGNEQFF
d_gene: -; abundance: -; j_gene: TRBJ1-3; v_gene: TRBV10-3; CDR3nt: TGTGCCATTTCGGTGGGGGGGTTCAGCTCTGGAAACACCATATATTTT; CDR3aa: CAISVGGFSSGNTIYF
d_gene: -; abundance: -; j_gene: TRBJ1-1; v_gene: TRBV15; CDR3nt: TGTGCCACCAGCAGAGAATATTTTGAGATTGAAGCTTTCTTT; CDR3aa: CATSREYFEIEAFF
d_gene: TRBD1; abundance: -; j_gene: TRBJ1-1; v_gene: TRBV5-5; CDR3nt: TGTGCCAGCAGCTTCTGGACAGGGTCGTACACTGAAGCTTTCTTT; CDR3aa: CASSFWTGSYTEAFF
d_gene: -; abundance: -; j_gene: TRBJ2-3; v_gene: TRBV5-6; CDR3nt: TGTGCCAGCAGCTTGTCCAGGGGATTAGATACGCAGTATTTT; CDR3aa: CASSLSRGLDTQYF